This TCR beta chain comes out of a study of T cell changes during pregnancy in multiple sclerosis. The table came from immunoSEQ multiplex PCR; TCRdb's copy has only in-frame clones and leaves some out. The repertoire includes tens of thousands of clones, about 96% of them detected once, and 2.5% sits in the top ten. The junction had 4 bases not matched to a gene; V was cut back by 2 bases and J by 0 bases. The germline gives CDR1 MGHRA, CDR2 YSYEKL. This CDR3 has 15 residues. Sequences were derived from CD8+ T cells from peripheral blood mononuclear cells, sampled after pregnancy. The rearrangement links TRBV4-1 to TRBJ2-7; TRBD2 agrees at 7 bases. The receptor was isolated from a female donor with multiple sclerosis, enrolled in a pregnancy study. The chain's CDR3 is CASSQLAESSYEQYF. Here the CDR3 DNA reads TGCGCCAGCAGCCAACTAGCGGAGAGCTCCTACGAGCAGTACTTC.